Listed here are 10 T cell receptor beta chains from one sample, sequenced in a study of T-cell reconstitution after alpha-beta-depleted transplantation in children. Preparation of the TCRbeta library used unique molecular identifiers. TCRdb re-called the PCR reads through MiXCR, storing one row per CDR3 protein. The data show some 550,000 distinct CDR3 sequences, 18% seen once. The specimen comprised PBMCs from the stem cell graft donor, sampled from the stem cell graft. These receptors came from a human donor who donated a stem cell graft to a child with acute lymphoblastic leukemia.

This clonotype showed up just a few times. V gene TRBV10-3 combines with J gene TRBJ2-5, with 10 bases that match TRBD2. This CDR3 is 15 amino acids long. Trimming took 9 bases from V and 5 from J; bases not matched to a gene: 12. Germline CDR1 and CDR2: ENHRY and SYGVKD. CDR3: CAIASGTSVTETQYF. Here the CDR3 DNA reads TGTGCCATTGCCTCCGGGACTAGCGTCACGGAGACCCAGTACTTC.

DNA for the CDR3: TGTGCCAGCAGTGAACTAGTTGGGGCCGGCAATCAGCCCCAGCATTTT. Its protein product is CASSELVGAGNQPQHF. This rearrangement joins TRBV6-1 to TRBJ1-5; a weak D match, TRBD1 (5 bases). Trimming stripped 2 bases from V and 2 bases from J, with 13 bases between. Germline V CDR1 and CDR2: MNHNS, SASEGT. This CDR3 spans 16 amino acids.

This chain uses TRBV4-1 with TRBJ1-5; D is uncertain. The CDR3 length is 13 residues. V was trimmed by 3 bases and J by 5 bases, leaving 8 bases between them. Germline loops: CDR1 MGHRA, CDR2 YSYEKL. The CDR3 bases are TGCGCCAGCAGCCAGGCCGCACATCAGCCCCAGCATTTT. Translation: CASSQAAHQPQHF.

This clonotype was recorded a few times. The chain links TRBV29-1 to TRBJ2-7; TRBD2 agrees at 7 bases. After removal of 0 bases from V and 12 bases from J, the junction contained 5 bases not matched to a gene. Germline V gene sequence: CDR1 SQVTM, CDR2 ANQGSEA. The CDR3 is 11 amino acids. The CDR3 DNA reads as TGCAGCGTTGAAGAGGGGAGGGAGAGGTACTTC. Protein sequence: CSVEEGRERYF.

The rearrangement joins TRBV5-6 to TRBJ2-5; TRBD2 is a possible D gene (5 bases). V gave up 2 bases and J gave up 6 bases, with 17 bases separating them. Germline V gene data show CDR1 as SGHDT and CDR2 as YYEEEE. The CDR3 has 15 residues. The CDR3 bases are TGTGCCAGCAGCTTAAAGCGGAACCAACAGAAGACCCAGTACTTC. Amino acids: CASSLKRNQQKTQYF.

This clonotype came up a few times. V usage is TRBV19 and J usage is TRBJ2-1; perhaps TRBD2 as D (5 bases). Between the trimmed V and J ends, which lost 3 bases and 9 bases, there was a span of 12 bases. Germline CDR1 is LNHDA and CDR2 is SQIVND (reference sequence). This CDR3 spans 13 amino acids. The CDR3 here is CASSITAGSEQFF. The CDR3 DNA is TGTGCCAGTAGTATCACTGCGGGTAGTGAGCAGTTCTTC.

This chain uses TRBV5-1 with TRBJ1-1, with 7 bases lining up with TRBD1. V shed 3 bases, J shed 9 bases, and the junction held 2 bases outside the gene matches. Germline assignment: CDR1 SGHRS and CDR2 YFSETQ. This CDR3 contains 11 residues. In nucleotides, the CDR3 is TGCGCCAGCAGCTACAGGGGTAAAGCTTTCTTT. This encodes CASSYRGKAFF. Full variable domain (rest looked up from reference TRBV5-1 and TRBJ1-1): KAGVTQTPRYLIKTRGQQVTLSCSPISGHRSVSWYQQTPGQGLQFLFEYFSETQRNKGNFPGRFSGRQFSNSRSEMNVSTLELGDSALYLCASSYRGKAFFGQGTRLTVV.

This clonotype was recorded a few times. The chain has TRBV5-1 and TRBJ2-7; either TRBD1 or TRBD2 may fit D (5 bases each). This CDR3 comprises 14 residues. V lost 5 bases and J lost 0, with 12 bases in between. Germline-derived CDR1 and CDR2 are SGHRS and YFSETQ. CDR3 in DNA: TGCGCCAGCAGACGGGACGCTAGCTCCTACGAGCAGTACTTC. Its protein product is CASRRDASSYEQYF.

The gene calls are TRBV18 and TRBJ2-1; 10 positions agree with TRBD1. The V gene end was trimmed by 4 bases and the J gene end by 6 bases; junction bases not matched to a gene: 6. CDR1 and CDR2 (germline): KGHSH, LQKENI. There are 15 residues in the CDR3. The CDR3 spells CASSLADRGFNEQFF. As DNA, the CDR3 is TGTGCCAGCTCACTTGCGGACAGGGGGTTCAATGAGCAGTTCTTC. Drawing the rest from reference TRBV18 and TRBJ2-1, the complete variable domain is NAGVMQNPRHLVRRRGQEARLRCSPMKGHSHVYWYRQLPEEGLKFMVYLQKENIIDESGMPKERFSAEFPKEGPSILRIQQVVRGDSAAYFCASSLADRGFNEQFFGPGTRLTVL.

With regard to this clonotype: An end of the junction differs from the germline gene, which may be a read error. This chain joins TRBV27 and TRBJ2-3; 7 bases map to TRBD1. Germline V gives CDR1 MNHEY, CDR2 SMNVEV (reference sequence). This CDR3 has 14 residues. The CDR3, as DNA: TGTGCCCGCAGTCCGGGACAGAAAACAGATACGCAGTATTTT. Amino acid sequence: CARSPGQKTDTQYF.